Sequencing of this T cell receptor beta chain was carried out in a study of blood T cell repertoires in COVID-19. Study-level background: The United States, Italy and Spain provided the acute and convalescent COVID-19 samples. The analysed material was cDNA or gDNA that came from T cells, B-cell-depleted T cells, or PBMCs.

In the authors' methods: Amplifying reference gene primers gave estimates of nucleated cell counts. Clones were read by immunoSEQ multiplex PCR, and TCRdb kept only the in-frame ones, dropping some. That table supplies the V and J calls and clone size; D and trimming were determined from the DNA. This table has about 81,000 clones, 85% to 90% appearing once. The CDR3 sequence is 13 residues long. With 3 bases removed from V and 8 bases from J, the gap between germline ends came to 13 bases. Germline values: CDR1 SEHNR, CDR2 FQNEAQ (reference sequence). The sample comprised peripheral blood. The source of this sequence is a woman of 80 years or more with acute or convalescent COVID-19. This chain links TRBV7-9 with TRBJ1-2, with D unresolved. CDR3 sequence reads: CASSFPGSRGYTF. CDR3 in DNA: TGTGCCAGCAGCTTCCCGGGATCCAGGGGCTACACCTTC.